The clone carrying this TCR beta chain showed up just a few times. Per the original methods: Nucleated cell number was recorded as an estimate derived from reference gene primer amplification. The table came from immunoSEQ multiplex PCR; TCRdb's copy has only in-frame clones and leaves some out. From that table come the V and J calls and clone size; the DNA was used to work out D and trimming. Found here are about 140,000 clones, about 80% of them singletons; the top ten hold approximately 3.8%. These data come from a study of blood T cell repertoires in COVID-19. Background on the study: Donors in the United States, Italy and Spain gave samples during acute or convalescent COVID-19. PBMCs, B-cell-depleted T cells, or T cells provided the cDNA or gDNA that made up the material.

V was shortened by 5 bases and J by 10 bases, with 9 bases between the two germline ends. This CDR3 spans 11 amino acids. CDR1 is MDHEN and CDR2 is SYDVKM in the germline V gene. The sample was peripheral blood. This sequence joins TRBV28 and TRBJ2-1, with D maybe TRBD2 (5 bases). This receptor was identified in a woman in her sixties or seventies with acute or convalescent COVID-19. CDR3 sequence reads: CASSDRREQFF. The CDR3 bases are TGTGCCAGCAGTGATCGGAGGGAGCAGTTCTTC.